Detailed here is one T cell receptor (beta chain). This specimen comes from a study of shared clonotypes between healthy human individuals. V was pared by 6 bases and J by 4 bases, with 13 bases between. The CDR3 spans 13 residues. The germline V gene has CDR1 LNHDA and CDR2 SQIVND (reference sequence). Data came from immunoSEQ multiplex PCR; TCRdb stores just in-frame clones and leaves some out. The sample lists 1.5 million to 1.9 million clones, nearly 99% seen once, with about 0.45% in the top ten. The genes are TRBV19 and TRBJ2-7; D ambiguous. The TCR originated in a young man in good health. The specimen sequenced was naive CD4+ T cells sorted from blood. Subset denoted: CD45RA+ positively selected. This CDR3 reads CASSTPGRYEQYF. The DNA for the CDR3 is TGTGCCAGTAGCACGCCGGGTCGGTACGAGCAGTACTTC.